This TCR beta chain was documented in a study of CD8+ T cells in alopecia areata. Study findings and constraints: Scalp clonality and expanded CD8+ clones among the top 100 were significantly decreased by tofacitinib.

Extracted RNA was reverse transcribed into cDNA, the sequencing template. Assay used: immunoSEQ multiplex PCR; TCRdb lists only in-frame clones, some missing. The data hold more than 200,000 clones, with 64% observed a single time. Regarding this clone: Its antigen is still unknown.

The treatment is: oral pan-JAK inhibitor, 5-10 mg twice daily. Peripheral blood and lesional scalp punch biopsies came from alopecia areata patients. The source was CD4+ T cells sorted from blood, collected at week 4, from a patient treated with tofacitinib. This TCR was recovered from a human donor with alopecia areata.

CDR3 DNA sequence: TGCGCCAGCAGCCAAGGAAGGACAGGGTATGGCTACACCTTC. This sequence encodes CASSQGRTGYGYTF. The chain combines TRBV4-1 with TRBJ1-2, with TRBD1 identical over 8 bases. Germline lookup yields CDR1 MGHRA and CDR2 YSYEKL. The CDR3 extends over 14 amino acids. V trimming: 1 base; J trimming: 5 bases; junction bases outside the gene matches: 3.